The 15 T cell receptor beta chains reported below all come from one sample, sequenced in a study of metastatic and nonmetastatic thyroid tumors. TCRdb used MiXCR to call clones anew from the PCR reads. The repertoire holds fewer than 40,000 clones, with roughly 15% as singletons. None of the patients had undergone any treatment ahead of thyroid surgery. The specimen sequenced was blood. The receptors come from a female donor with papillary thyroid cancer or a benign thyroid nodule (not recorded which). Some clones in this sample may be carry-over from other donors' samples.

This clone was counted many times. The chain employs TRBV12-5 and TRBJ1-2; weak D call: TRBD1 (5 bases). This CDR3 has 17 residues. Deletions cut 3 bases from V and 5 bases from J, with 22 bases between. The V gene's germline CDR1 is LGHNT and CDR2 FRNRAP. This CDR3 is CASGFSSRDSTSYGYTF. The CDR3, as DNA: TGTGCTAGTGGTTTTTCCTCCAGGGACTCTACAAGTTATGGCTACACCTTC.

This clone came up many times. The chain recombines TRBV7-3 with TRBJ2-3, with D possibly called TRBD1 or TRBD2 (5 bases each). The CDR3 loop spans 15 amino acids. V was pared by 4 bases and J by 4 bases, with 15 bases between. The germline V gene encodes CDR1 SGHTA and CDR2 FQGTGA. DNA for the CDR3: TGTGCCAGCAGCTCCTCTAGTCTGGGGGCAGATACGCAGTATTTT. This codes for CASSSSSLGADTQYF.

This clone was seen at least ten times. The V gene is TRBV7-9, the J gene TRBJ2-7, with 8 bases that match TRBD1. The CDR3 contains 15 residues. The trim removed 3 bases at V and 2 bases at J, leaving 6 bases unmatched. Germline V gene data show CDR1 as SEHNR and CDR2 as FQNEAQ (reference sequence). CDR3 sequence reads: CASSLAGTGTYEQYF. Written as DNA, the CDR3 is TGTGCCAGCAGCTTGGCCGGGACAGGAACCTACGAGCAGTACTTC.

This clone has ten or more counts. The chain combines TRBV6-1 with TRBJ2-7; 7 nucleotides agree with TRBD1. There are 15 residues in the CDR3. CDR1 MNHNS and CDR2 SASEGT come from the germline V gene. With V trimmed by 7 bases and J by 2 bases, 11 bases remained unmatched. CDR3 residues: CASIPRVQGTYEQYF. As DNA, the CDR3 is TGTGCCAGCATTCCCCGGGTACAGGGGACCTACGAGCAGTACTTC.

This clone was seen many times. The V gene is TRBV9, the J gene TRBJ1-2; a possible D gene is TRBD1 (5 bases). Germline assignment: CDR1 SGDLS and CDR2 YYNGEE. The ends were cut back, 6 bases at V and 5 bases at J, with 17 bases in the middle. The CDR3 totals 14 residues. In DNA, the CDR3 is TGTGCCAGCAACAACCGGGACCTTCCTTATGGCTACACCTTC. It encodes CASNNRDLPYGYTF. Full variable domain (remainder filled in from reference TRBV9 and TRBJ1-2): DSGVTQTPKHLITATGQRVTLRCSPRSGDLSVYWYQQSLDQGLQFLIQYYNGEERAKGNILERFSAQQFPDLHSELNLSSLELGDSALYFCASNNRDLPYGYTFGSGTRLTVV.

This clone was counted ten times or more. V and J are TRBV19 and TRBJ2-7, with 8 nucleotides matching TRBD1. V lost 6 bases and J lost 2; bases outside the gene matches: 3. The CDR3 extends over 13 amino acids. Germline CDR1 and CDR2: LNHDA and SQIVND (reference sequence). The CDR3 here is CASSTTGAYEQYF. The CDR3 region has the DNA TGTGCCAGTAGCACGACAGGGGCCTACGAGCAGTACTTC.

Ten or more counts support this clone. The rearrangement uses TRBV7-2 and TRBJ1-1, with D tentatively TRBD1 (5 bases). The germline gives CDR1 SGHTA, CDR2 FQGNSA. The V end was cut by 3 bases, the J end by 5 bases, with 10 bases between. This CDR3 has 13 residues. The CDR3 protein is CASSFLRATEAFF. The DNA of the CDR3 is TGTGCCAGCAGCTTCCTCAGGGCTACTGAAGCTTTCTTT.

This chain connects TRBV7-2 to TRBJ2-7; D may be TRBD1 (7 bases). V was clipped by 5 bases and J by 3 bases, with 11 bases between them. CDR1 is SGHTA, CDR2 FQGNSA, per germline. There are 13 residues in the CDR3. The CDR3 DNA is TGTGCCAGCAGCCGGCAGGGGGGCTACGAGCAGTACTTC. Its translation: CASSRQGGYEQYF.

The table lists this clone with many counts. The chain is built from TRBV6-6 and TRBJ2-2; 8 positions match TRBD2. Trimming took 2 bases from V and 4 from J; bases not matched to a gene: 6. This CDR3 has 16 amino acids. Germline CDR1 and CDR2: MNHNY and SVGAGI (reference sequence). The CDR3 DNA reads TGTGCCAGCAGTTACCCGACTAGCGATGTCACCGGGGAGCTGTTTTTT. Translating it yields CASSYPTSDVTGELFF.

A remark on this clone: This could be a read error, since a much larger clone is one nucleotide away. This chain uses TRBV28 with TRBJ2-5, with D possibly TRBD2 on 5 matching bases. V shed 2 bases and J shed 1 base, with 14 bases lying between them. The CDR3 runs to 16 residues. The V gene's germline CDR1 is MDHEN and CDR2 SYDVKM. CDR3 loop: CASSLSRGYSQETQYF. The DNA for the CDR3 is TGTGCCAGCAGTTTAAGCCGGGGTTATTCCCAAGAGACCCAGTACTTC.

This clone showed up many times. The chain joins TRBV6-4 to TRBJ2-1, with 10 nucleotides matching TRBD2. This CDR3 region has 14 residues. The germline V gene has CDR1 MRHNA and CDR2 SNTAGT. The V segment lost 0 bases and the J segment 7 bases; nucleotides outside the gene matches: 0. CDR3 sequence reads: CASSDSTSGNEQFF. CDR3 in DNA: TGTGCCAGCAGTGACTCGACTAGCGGGAATGAGCAGTTCTTC.

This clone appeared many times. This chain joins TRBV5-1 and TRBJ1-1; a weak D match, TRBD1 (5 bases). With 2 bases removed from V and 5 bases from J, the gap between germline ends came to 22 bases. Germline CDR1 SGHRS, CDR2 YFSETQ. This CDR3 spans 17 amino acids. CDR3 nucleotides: TGCGCCAGCAGCTTAAGCGGTGCCTCAGCAGGGAGGACTGAAGCTTTCTTT. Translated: CASSLSGASAGRTEAFF.

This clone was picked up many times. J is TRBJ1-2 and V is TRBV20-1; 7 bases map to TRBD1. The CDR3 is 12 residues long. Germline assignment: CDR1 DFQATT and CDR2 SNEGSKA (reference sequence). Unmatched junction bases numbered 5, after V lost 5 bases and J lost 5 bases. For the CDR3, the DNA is TGCAGTGCTCACAGGGGCCTTTATGGCTACACCTTC. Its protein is CSAHRGLYGYTF.

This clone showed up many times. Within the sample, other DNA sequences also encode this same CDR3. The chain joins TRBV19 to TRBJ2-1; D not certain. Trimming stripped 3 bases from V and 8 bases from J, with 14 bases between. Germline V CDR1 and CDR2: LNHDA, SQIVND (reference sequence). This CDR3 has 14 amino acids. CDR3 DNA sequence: TGTGCCAGTAGTATGTTCCCCAAGAGCCATGAGCAGTTCTTC. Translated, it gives CASSMFPKSHEQFF.

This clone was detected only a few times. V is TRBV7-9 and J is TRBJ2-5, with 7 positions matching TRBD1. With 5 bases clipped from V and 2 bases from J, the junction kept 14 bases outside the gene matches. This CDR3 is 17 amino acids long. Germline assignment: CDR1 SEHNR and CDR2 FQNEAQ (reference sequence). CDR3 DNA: TGTGCCAGCAGCGCTCGGACAGGACGAAGGTTACAAGAGACCCAGTACTTC. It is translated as CASSARTGRRLQETQYF.